The sample holds one count of the clone carrying this TCR beta chain. Its antigen is still unknown. Looked up from germline, CDR1 is DFQATT and CDR2 is SNEGSKA (reference sequence). V shed 6 bases, J shed 4 bases, and the junction held 8 bases outside the gene matches. This CDR3 spans 13 amino acids. The sample comes from a study of vaccination and CD4 T cells after COVID-19. Once obtained from cultured CD4+ T cells, the DNA was sequenced using the Oncomine TCR Beta short-read assay. TCRdb re-derived calls from the PCR reads in MiXCR, one entry per CDR3 protein. In the table there are about 16,000 distinct CDR3 sequences, 35% to 45% of which are singletons. The treatment is: approximately 9-day PBMC culture with coronavirus spike peptide pools or control peptides (ViraFEST assay).

This clonotype originated in a human donor who received a COVID-19 vaccine. This sequence joins TRBV20-1 and TRBJ1-1; 7 bases align to TRBD1. The sample here was CD4+ T cells from blood, cultured in vitro, taken before SARS-CoV-2 vaccination. The CDR3 here is CSASTGVGTEAFF. Here the CDR3 DNA reads TGCAGTGCCAGTACAGGGGTGGGCACTGAAGCTTTCTTT.